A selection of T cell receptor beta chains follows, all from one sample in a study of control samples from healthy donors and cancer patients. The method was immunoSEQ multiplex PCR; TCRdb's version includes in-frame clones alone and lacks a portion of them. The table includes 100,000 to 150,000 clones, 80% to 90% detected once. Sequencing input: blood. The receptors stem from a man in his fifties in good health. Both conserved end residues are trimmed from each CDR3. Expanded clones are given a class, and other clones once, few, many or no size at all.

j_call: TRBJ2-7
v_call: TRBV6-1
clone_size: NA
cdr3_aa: ASSGGTALLTYEQY

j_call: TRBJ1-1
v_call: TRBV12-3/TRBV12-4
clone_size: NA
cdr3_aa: ASSLPIPTEAF

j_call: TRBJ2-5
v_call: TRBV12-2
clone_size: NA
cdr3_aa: ASRLEAPRIARETQY

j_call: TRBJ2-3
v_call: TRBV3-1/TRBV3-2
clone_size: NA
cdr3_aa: ASSPRQVPPTDTQY

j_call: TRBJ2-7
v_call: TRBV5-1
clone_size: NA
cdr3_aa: ASSLGVNEQY

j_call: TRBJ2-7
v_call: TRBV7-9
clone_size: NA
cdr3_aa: ASSSSSGGAFSYEQY

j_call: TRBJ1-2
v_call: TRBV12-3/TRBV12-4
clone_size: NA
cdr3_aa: ASSLLYGYT

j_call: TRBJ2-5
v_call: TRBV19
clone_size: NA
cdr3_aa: ASSGTSGVETQY

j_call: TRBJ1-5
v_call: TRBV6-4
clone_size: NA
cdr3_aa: ASSEDGGPQPQH

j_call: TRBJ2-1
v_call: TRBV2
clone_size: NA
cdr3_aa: ASSETRSIINEQF

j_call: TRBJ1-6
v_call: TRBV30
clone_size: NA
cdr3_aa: AWVRTVNSPLH

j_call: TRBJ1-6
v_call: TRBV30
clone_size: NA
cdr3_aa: AWTKANSPLH

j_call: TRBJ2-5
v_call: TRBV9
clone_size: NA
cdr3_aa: ASSVGGVQETQY

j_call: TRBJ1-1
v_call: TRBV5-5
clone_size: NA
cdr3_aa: ASTRMDTEAF

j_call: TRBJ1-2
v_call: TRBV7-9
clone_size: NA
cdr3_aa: ASSLEQGGYT

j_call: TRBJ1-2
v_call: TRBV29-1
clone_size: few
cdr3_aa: SGARSGDGYT

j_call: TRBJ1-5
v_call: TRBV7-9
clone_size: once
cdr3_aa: ASSFGTGRNQPQH

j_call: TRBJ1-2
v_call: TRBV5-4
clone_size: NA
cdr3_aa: ASSLEGRGYGYT

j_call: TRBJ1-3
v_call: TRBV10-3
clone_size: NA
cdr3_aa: AIRDRQGTPIY

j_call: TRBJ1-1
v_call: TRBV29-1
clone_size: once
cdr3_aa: SVHVGETEAF

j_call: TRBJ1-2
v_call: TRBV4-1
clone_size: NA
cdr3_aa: ASSLVSTGQSNYGYT

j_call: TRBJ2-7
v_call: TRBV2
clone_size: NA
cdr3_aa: ASSEALTGVTYEQY

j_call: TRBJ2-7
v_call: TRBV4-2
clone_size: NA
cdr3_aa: ASSQDFEEFGNEQY

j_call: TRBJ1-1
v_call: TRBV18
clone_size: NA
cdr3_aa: ASSPPPGGTNTEAF

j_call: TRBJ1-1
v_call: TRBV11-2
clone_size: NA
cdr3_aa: ASSTDTDRNTEAF

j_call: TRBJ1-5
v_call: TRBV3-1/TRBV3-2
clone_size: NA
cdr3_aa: ASSQDSQDRNQPQH

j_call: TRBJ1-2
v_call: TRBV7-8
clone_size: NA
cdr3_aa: ASSSQGDNYGYT

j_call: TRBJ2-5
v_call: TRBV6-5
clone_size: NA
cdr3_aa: ASIWQETQY

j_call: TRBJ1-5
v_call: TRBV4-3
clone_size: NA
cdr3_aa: ASSQDGMDQPQH

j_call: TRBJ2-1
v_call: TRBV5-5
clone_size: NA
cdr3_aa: ASSKPGLAVLNEQF

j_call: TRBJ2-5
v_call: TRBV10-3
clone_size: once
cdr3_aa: AISDGATQETQY

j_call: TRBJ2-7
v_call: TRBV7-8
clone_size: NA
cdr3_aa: ASSLAGVSGGYEQY

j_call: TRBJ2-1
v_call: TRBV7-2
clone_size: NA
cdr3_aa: ASSIRQGAYNEQF

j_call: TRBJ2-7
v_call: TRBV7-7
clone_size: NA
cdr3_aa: ASSLGLVSEQY

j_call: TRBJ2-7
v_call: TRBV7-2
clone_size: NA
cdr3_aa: ASSLAVQGKPEQY

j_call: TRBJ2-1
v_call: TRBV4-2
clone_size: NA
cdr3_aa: ASSQDNSLSSYNEQF

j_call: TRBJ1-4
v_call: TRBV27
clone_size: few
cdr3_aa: ASSLRENEKLF

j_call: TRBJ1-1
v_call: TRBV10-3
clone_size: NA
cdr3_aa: AISEPGGTMNTEAF

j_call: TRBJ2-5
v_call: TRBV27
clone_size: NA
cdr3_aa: ASSFSRGYEETQY

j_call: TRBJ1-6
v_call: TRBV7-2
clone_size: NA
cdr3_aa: ASSLLPPQGANSPLH

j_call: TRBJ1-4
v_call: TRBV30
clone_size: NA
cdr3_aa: AWSGAGSNEKLF

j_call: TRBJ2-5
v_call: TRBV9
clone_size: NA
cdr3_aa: ASSPRQGAGQETQY

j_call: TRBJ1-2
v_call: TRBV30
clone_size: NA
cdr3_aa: AWSFSTVPNYGYT

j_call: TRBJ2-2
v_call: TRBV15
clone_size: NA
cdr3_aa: ATSSGFLQGGGELF

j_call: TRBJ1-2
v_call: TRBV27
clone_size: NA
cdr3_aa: ASSFGTGGGDYGYT

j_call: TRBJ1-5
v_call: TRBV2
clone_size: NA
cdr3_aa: ASSAGGAGNQPQH

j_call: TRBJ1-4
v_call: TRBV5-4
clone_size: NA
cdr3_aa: ASSLTGPNEKLF

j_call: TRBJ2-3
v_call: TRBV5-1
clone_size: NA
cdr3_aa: ASSPPTSGGTDTQY

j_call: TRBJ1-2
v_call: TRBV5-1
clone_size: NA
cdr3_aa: ASSWGQGGENYGYT

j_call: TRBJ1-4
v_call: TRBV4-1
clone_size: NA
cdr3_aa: ASSQELQIPQEKLF

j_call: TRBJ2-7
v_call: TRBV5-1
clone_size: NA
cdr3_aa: ASSFWDRTYEQY

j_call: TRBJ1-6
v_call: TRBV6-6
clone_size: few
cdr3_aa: ASSYLLVGNSPLH

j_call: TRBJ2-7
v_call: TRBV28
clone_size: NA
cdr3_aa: ASSSTSTGISYEQY

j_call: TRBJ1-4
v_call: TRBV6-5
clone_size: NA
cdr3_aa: ASIRAAGEVGKLF

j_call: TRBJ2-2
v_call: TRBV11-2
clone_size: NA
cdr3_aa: ASSRSQGLNTGELF

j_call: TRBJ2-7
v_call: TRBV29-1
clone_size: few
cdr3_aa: SVAGDYEQY

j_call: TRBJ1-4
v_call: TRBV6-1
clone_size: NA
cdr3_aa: ASSEERAPNEKLF